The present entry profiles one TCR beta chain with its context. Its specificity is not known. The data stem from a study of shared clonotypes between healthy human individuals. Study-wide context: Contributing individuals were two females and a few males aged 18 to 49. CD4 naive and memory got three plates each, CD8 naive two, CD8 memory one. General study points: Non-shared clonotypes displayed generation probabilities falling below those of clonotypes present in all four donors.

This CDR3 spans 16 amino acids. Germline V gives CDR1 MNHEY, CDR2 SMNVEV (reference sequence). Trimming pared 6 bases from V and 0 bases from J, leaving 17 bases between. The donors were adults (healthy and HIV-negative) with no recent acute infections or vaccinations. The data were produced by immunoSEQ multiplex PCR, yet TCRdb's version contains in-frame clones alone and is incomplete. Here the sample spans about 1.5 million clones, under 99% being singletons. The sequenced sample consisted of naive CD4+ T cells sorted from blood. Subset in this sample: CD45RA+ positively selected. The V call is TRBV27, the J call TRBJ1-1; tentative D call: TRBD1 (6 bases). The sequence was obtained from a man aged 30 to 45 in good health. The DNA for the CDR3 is TGTGCCAGCAGGCTCAAACCACAGGGCATGAACACTGAAGCTTTCTTT. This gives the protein CASRLKPQGMNTEAFF.